The next 24 T cell receptor beta chains were all read from a single sample in a study of blood T cells in healthy people across ages. A J-beta primer mix and a sample-barcoded 5' primer were used in a second PCR of about 6 to 12 cycles. TCRdb ran MiXCR on the 5' RACE reads and lists one entry per CDR3 protein. The sample yields roughly 1.5 million distinct CDR3 sequences, 35% to 45% seen once. Sample: blood. Every receptor here comes from a woman aged 18-35 years in good health.

This chain joins TRBV6-1 and TRBJ1-6; 9 positions agree with TRBD1. From germline, CDR1 is MNHNS and CDR2 SASEGT. The ends lost 6 bases at V and 7 bases at J; junction bases unmatched: 7. The CDR3 extends over 15 amino acids. The CDR3 sequence: CASRGTGPWNSPLHF. The DNA of the CDR3 is TGTGCCAGCAGGGGGACAGGGCCCTGGAATTCACCCCTCCACTTT.

This chain uses TRBV7-8 with TRBJ1-1, with 9 bases that match TRBD1. J gave up 1 base and V 2 bases, and 5 bases lay outside the gene matches. This CDR3 spans 16 amino acids. Germline loops: CDR1 SGHVS, CDR2 FQNEAQ. CDR3 loop: CASSLRQGGANTEAFF. DNA of the CDR3: TGTGCCAGCAGCTTACGACAGGGGGGTGCGAACACTGAAGCTTTCTTT. The full variable domain, its missing parts supplied by reference TRBV7-8 and TRBJ1-1, is GAGVSQSPRYKVAKRGQDVALRCDPISGHVSLFWYQQALGQGPEFLTYFQNEAQLDKSGLPSDRFFAERPEGSVSTLKIQRTQQEDSAVYLCASSLRQGGANTEAFFGQGTRLTVV.

The chain uses TRBV12-3 or TRBV12-4 and TRBJ1-5, with 7 bases matching TRBD1. V was pared by 6 bases and J by 6 bases, with 8 bases of the junction left unmatched. The CDR3 sequence is 14 residues long. The CDR3 DNA follows: TGTGCCAGCAGAGGTACAGGGGTCGGTCAGCCCCAGCATTTT. Its protein is CASRGTGVGQPQHF.

The rearrangement links TRBV29-1 to TRBJ2-3; no reliable D call. The length of the CDR3 is 13 residues. Germline CDR1 SQVTM, CDR2 ANQGSEA. Trimming took 8 bases from V and 5 from J, leaving 17 bases between them. CDR3 protein: CSPYGIRRDTQYF. The CDR3 DNA follows: TGCAGCCCCTATGGGATAAGGAGAGATACGCAGTATTTT.

The chain joins TRBV20-1 to TRBJ2-1; TRBD2 matches 13 bases. Germline V gene data show CDR1 as DFQATT and CDR2 as SNEGSKA (reference sequence). V shed 5 bases, J shed 4 bases, and the junction held 14 bases outside the gene matches. The CDR3 has 18 residues. As DNA, the CDR3 is TGCAGTGCTCAACACCCTACTAGCGGGGGGGCCCCTTACAATGAGCAGTTCTTC. Its translation: CSAQHPTSGGAPYNEQFF.

The rearrangement uses TRBV20-1 and TRBJ2-7; D is undetermined. The CDR3 consists of 14 residues. The V and J ends lost 1 base and 7 bases respectively, with 17 bases between them. The germline gives CDR1 DFQATT, CDR2 SNEGSKA (reference sequence). The CDR3 loop reads CSARGQLSYNEQYF. CDR3 sequence (DNA): TGCAGTGCTAGAGGCCAGCTATCCTACAATGAGCAGTACTTC.

Comments on this clonotype: A junction boundary mismatches the germline segment, possibly from a read error. V gene TRBV5-5 combines with J gene TRBJ2-1, with D unresolved. This CDR3 region has 15 residues. CDR1 is SGHKS, CDR2 YYEKEE, per germline (reference sequence). The CDR3 DNA follows: TGTGTCAGCAGCTTCGATCCGAGCTCCTACAATGAGCAGTTCTTC. It codes for CVSSFDPSSYNEQFF.

This chain joins TRBV7-9 and TRBJ1-1, with a possible D match to TRBD1 (5 bases). Looked up from germline, CDR1 is SEHNR and CDR2 is FQNEAQ (reference sequence). CDR3 length: 15 amino acids. V lost 5 bases, J lost 4 bases, and 17 bases lay in between. In DNA, the CDR3 is TGTGCCAGCAGCCCCAACAACAGGCGGAGCACTGAAGCTTTCTTT. Translation gives CASSPNNRRSTEAFF. The full variable domain, completed using reference TRBV7-9 and TRBJ1-1, is DTGVSQNPRHKITKRGQNVTFRCDPISEHNRLYWYRQTLGQGPEFLTYFQNEAQLEKSRLLSDRFSAERPKGSFSTLEIQRTEQGDSAMYLCASSPNNRRSTEAFFGQGTRLTVV.

This clonotype occurred a few times. This chain links TRBV7-2 with TRBJ2-1; D gene uncertain. Germline V lookup: CDR1 SGHTA, CDR2 FQGNSA. This CDR3 has 14 amino acids. Between the trimmed V and J ends, which lost 5 bases and 2 bases, there was a span of 10 bases. The CDR3: CASSRSPAYNEQFF. The CDR3 coding sequence is TGTGCCAGCAGCCGTTCTCCGGCCTACAATGAGCAGTTCTTC. Full variable domain (remainder filled in from reference TRBV7-2 and TRBJ2-1): GAGVSQSPSNKVTEKGKDVELRCDPISGHTALYWYRQSLGQGLEFLIYFQGNSAPDKSGLPSDRFSAERTGGSVSTLTIQRTQQEDSAVYLCASSRSPAYNEQFFGPGTRLTVL.

This clonotype has just a few counts. The chain combines TRBV29-1 with TRBJ2-3; D gene ambiguous. In germline, CDR1 is SQVTM, CDR2 ANQGSEA. V lost 4 bases, J lost 2 bases, and 7 bases lay in between. This CDR3 has 12 amino acids. The CDR3 is CSVGGATDTQYF. In nucleotides, the CDR3 is TGCAGCGTTGGAGGAGCCACAGATACGCAGTATTTT.

The chain combines TRBV4-1 with TRBJ1-5; 10 bases agree with TRBD1. The CDR3 length is 18 residues. CDR1 and CDR2 from the germline V gene are MGHRA and YSYEKL. V was clipped by 0 bases and J by 7 bases; unmatched bases: 12. In nucleotides, the CDR3 is TGCGCCAGCAGCCAAGATGGCCGAAAGGGGACAGGGGTCCAGCCCCAGCATTTT. Protein sequence: CASSQDGRKGTGVQPQHF.

This clonotype has a handful of counts. The chain has TRBV15 and TRBJ1-4; the D gene is possibly TRBD1 (5 bases). CDR3 length: 12 amino acids. Trimming removed 8 bases at V and 8 bases at J, with 12 bases between. Germline CDR1 and CDR2: LNHNV and YYDKDF (reference sequence). CDR3 bases: TGTGCCACCTCGCTGAGGGGAGAAAAACTGTTTTTT. Amino acid sequence: CATSLRGEKLFF.

The J gene is TRBJ1-5, the V gene TRBV27; D may be TRBD1 (5 bases). The V end was cut by 4 bases, the J end by 4 bases, with 17 bases between. CDR1 MNHEY and CDR2 SMNVEV come from the germline V gene (reference sequence). CDR3 size: 16 residues. CDR3: CASSSRYGGENQPQHF. The CDR3 nucleotides are TGTGCCAGCAGTTCCCGCTATGGAGGGGAGAATCAGCCCCAGCATTTT.

This chain connects TRBV5-5 to TRBJ1-1; D uncertain. Germline V lookup: CDR1 SGHKS, CDR2 YYEKEE (reference sequence). V was trimmed by 4 bases and J by 3 bases, leaving 10 bases between them. The CDR3 loop spans 13 amino acids. DNA for the CDR3: TGTGCCAGCAGCATCGGATTCCACACTGAAGCTTTCTTT. Translation: CASSIGFHTEAFF.

This clonotype appeared a few times. The chain joins TRBV6-1 to TRBJ2-7; D call uncertain. V dropped 2 bases and J dropped 2 bases, with 7 bases sitting between them. The CDR3 extends over 13 amino acids. Germline V gives CDR1 MNHNS, CDR2 SASEGT. Here the CDR3 DNA reads TGTGCCAGCAGTGAACAAACTACCTACGAGCAGTACTTC. Translating gives CASSEQTTYEQYF.

This clonotype has more than one count but fewer than ten. The chain employs TRBV9 and TRBJ2-7, with 9 bases aligning to TRBD1. This CDR3 comprises 14 residues. With 4 bases clipped from V and 3 bases from J, the junction kept 5 bases outside the gene matches. Germline CDR1 SGDLS, CDR2 YYNGEE. CDR3 sequence reads: CASSPGQGYYEQYF. The CDR3 DNA reads as TGTGCCAGCAGCCCCGGACAGGGGTACTACGAGCAGTACTTC.

The chain joins TRBV6-2 or TRBV6-3 to TRBJ2-3; 13 positions agree with TRBD2. The CDR3 sequence is 16 residues long. Per the germline V gene, CDR1 is MNHEY and CDR2 is SVGEGT. J was trimmed by 4 bases and V by 7 bases; bases with no gene match: 8. CDR3 sequence reads: CASTIGLAGVSDTQYF. The CDR3 DNA reads as TGTGCCAGCACCATCGGACTAGCGGGAGTATCAGATACGCAGTATTTT.

As regards this clonotype: A read error may produce the germline difference seen at one junction end. The rearrangement joins TRBV6-2 or TRBV6-3 to TRBJ2-3; the D gene is possibly TRBD2 (5 bases). CDR1 is MNHEY and CDR2 is SVGEGT in the germline V gene. The CDR3 is 13 amino acids. In DNA form, the CDR3 reads TGTGCCGGCAGGTATAGCGCGACAGATACGCAGTATTTT. It specifies CAGRYSATDTQYF.

The rearrangement joins TRBV12-3 or TRBV12-4 to TRBJ2-7; 7 bases line up with TRBD2. CDR3 length equals 15 residues. The V and J ends lost 2 bases and 4 bases, in that order; junction bases with no gene match: 8. The CDR3 is CASSLYSGLTYEQYF. As DNA, the CDR3 is TGTGCCAGCAGTTTATATTCGGGACTAACATACGAGCAGTACTTC.

V is TRBV20-1 and J is TRBJ2-5; D gene unclear. V gave up 0 bases and J gave up 5 bases, with 13 bases separating them. This CDR3 spans 14 amino acids. Germline V CDR1 and CDR2: DFQATT, SNEGSKA (reference sequence). This CDR3 reads CSARDAKGTETQYF. The CDR3 DNA reads TGCAGTGCTAGAGATGCGAAGGGAACCGAGACCCAGTACTTC.

This clonotype has more than one count but fewer than ten. J is TRBJ2-5 and V is TRBV4-3; D not resolved. CDR1 is LGHNA, CDR2 YSLEER, per germline. Trimming removed 0 bases from V and 3 bases from J, with 11 bases in between. The CDR3 runs 15 residues. The CDR3 here is CASSQDVVAEETQYF. The CDR3 DNA is TGCGCCAGCAGCCAAGATGTCGTGGCGGAAGAGACCCAGTACTTC.

This rearrangement joins TRBV7-2 to TRBJ2-1; 8 nucleotides agree with TRBD2. The germline CDR1 and CDR2 sequences are SGHTA and FQGNSA. The V and J ends lost 3 bases and 4 bases, in that order; junction bases with no gene match: 5. The CDR3 consists of 15 residues. CDR3 region: CASSFPGGIYNEQFF. DNA for the CDR3: TGTGCCAGCAGCTTTCCGGGAGGGATTTACAATGAGCAGTTCTTC.

The CDR3, as DNA: TGTGCCAGCAGTCAGCCGAACACAGATACGCAGTATTTT. This codes for CASSQPNTDTQYF. The chain is built from TRBV27 and TRBJ2-3; unclear D gene. Looked up from germline, CDR1 is MNHEY and CDR2 is SMNVEV (reference sequence). V lost 5 bases and J lost 2, with 8 bases in between. This CDR3 has 13 amino acids.

This clonotype has only a few counts. This chain links TRBV5-1 with TRBJ2-1; 12 nucleotides agree with TRBD2. The V gene end was trimmed by 5 bases and the J gene end by 8 bases; junction bases not matched to a gene: 8. Germline values: CDR1 SGHRS, CDR2 YFSETQ. The CDR3 spans 15 residues. The CDR3, as DNA: TGCGCCAGCAGGACGGCTAGCGGGAGGGCCTATGAGCAGTTCTTC. Its protein product is CASRTASGRAYEQFF. The full variable domain, completed using reference TRBV5-1 and TRBJ2-1, is KAGVTQTPRYLIKTRGQQVTLSCSPISGHRSVSWYQQTPGQGLQFLFEYFSETQRNKGNFPGRFSGRQFSNSRSEMNVSTLELGDSALYLCASRTASGRAYEQFFGPGTRLTVL.